Listed below are T cell receptor beta chains from one sample, sequenced in a study of CD8 T cells in Susac syndrome. Via MiXCR, TCRdb re-called the immunoSEQ multiplex PCR reads, giving one row per CDR3 protein. The sample contains about 250,000 distinct CDR3 sequences, around 93% of which appear only once. Sample: CD4+ T cells from PBMCs. Receptor source: a human donor with multiple sclerosis. The conserved cysteine and the conserved F or W are not part of the CDR3 here.

V: TRBV30
CDR3: AWSVLQSNQPQH

V: TRBV9
CDR3: ASSAGRGTGGHRANYGYT

V: TRBV7-2
CDR3: ASSVDRGGWETQY

V: TRBV6-6
CDR3: ASSYLTQGFQPQH

V: TRBV7-9
CDR3: ASSLGLQGSYNEQF

V: TRBV6-1
CDR3: ASSELAGVIGQF

V: TRBV3-1
CDR3: ASSQALGQGNGYT

V: TRBV7-9
CDR3: ASNDWTGDDEQF

V: TRBV5-1
CDR3: ASSALPQGPYGYT

V: TRBV29-1
CDR3: SVRKKGYQETQY

V: TRBV7-9
CDR3: ASSLEGTSGYNEQF

V: TRBV5-1
CDR3: ASSPLGVNTEAF

V: TRBV15
CDR3: ATSNGLGLTGELF

V: TRBV19
CDR3: ASNQLGQPQH

V: TRBV12-3/TRBV12-4
CDR3: ASSPLVAGIYNEQF

V: TRBV5-1
CDR3: ASSRGGGQY

V: TRBV2
CDR3: ASIRDVGGYGYT

V: TRBV3-1
CDR3: ASSQDREWQF

V: TRBV6-1
CDR3: ASRAPGRQGYGYT

V: TRBV19
CDR3: ASSIDPTSNYGYT

V: TRBV7-9
CDR3: ASSRDRGREKLF

V: TRBV19
CDR3: ASSIGGEQH

V: TRBV6-1
CDR3: ASSAGTDSNQPQH

V: TRBV7-9
CDR3: ASTKGGSSFYEQY

V: TRBV12-3/TRBV12-4
CDR3: ASSTGENTEAF

V: TRBV7-9
CDR3: ASRGQGYNEQF

V: TRBV4-1
CDR3: ASSTQDLGYT